Given below is one TCR beta chain in context. Method: immunoSEQ multiplex PCR; TCRdb's copy keeps in-frame clones and lacks some. This sample carries about 610,000 clones, 85% to 90% of them seen once, and the ten largest clones take 0.0095% to 0.011%. This entry belongs to a study of shared T cell receptors in the human thymus. Germline CDR1 reads MNHNS; CDR2 reads SASEGT. The junction had 9 bases not matched to a gene; V was cut back by 5 bases and J by 6 bases. The CDR3 has 15 residues. This same sample was also taken into another study, of human thymus T cells. Turning to that study: Healthy Finnish infants having corrective surgery for congenital heart defects served as donors. Thymus specimens were resections from corrective heart surgery. Repertoires from thymus and blood appeared to show biased V and J gene usage. Related research has reported that thymic repertoires overlap highly among unrelated individuals.

The clonotype was recovered from a boy less than two years old with a congenital heart defect. The chain couples TRBV6-1 to TRBJ2-1, with 8 bases identical to TRBD1. The sequencing sample was made of thymocytes. The CDR3 region has the DNA TGTGCCAGCAGTTGGTTAGGACAGGGAGGCAATGAGCAGTTCTTC. Its translation is CASSWLGQGGNEQFF.